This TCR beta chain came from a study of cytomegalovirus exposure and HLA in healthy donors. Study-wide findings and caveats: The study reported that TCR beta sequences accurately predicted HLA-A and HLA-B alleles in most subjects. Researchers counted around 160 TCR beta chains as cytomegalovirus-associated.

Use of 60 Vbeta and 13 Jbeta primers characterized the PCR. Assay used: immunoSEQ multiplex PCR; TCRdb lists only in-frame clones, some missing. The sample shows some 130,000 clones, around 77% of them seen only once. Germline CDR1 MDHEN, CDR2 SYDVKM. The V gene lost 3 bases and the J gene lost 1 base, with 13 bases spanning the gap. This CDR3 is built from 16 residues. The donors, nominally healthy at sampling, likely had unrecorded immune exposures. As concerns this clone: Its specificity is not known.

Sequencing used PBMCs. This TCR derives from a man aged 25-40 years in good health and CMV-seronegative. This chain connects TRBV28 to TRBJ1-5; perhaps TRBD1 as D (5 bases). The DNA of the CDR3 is TGTGCCAGCAGTTTTCTCCCAGGGAGGAGCAATCAGCCCCAGCATTTT. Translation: CASSFLPGRSNQPQHF.